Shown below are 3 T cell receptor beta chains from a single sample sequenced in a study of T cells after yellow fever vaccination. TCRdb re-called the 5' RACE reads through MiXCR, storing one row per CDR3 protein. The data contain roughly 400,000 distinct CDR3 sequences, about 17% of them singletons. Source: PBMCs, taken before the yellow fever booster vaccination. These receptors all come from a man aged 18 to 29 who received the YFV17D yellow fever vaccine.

This CDR3 reads CASSLRFTGGGKLFF. The CDR3 bases are TGTGCCAGCAGTCTAAGATTTACAGGCGGGGGAAAACTGTTTTTT. The chain combines TRBV12-3 or TRBV12-4 with TRBJ1-4; the D gene is possibly TRBD1 (5 bases). The ends were cut back, 5 bases at V and 10 bases at J, with 20 bases in the middle. The CDR3 totals 15 residues.

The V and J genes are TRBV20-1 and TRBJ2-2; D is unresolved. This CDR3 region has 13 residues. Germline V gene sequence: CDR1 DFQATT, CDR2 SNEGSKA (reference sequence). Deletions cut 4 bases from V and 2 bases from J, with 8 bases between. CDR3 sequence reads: CSATRVNTGELFF. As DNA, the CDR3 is TGCAGTGCTACTCGCGTCAACACCGGGGAGCTGTTTTTT.

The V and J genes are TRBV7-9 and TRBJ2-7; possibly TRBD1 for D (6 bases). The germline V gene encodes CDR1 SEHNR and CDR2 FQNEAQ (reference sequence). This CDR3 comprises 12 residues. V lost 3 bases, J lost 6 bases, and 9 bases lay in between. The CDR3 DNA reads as TGTGCCAGCAGCTTTGGACAGAGCGAGCAGTACTTC. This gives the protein CASSFGQSEQYF.